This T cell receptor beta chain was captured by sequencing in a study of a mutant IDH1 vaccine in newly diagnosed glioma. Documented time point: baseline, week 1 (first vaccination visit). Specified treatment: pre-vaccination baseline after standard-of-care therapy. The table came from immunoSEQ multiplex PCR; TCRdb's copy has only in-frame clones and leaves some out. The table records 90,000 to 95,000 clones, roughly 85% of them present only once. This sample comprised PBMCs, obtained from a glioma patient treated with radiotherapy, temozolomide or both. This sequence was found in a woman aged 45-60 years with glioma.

The CDR3 spells CASSQSPDSLSPLHF. In DNA form, the CDR3 reads TGCGCCAGCAGCCAAAGCCCTGACAGTTTGTCACCCCTCCACTTT. The gene calls are TRBV4-1 and TRBJ1-6, with D possibly being TRBD1 (5 bases). CDR3 size: 15 residues. Germline CDR1 is MGHRA and CDR2 is YSYEKL. V was clipped by 2 bases and J by 10 bases, with 15 bases between them.